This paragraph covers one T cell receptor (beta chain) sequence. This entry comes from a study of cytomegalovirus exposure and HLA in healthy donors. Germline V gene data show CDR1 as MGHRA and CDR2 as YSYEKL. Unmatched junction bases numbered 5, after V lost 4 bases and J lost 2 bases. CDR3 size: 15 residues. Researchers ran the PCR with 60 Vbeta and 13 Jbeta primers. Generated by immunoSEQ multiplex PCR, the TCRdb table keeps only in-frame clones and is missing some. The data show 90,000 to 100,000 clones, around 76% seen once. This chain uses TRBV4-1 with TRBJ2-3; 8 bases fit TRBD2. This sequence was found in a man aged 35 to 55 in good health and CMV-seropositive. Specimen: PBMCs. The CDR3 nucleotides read TGCGCCAGCAGCCCCAGCGGGGGAGCCACAGATACGCAGTATTTT. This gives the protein CASSPSGGATDTQYF.